Given below is one T cell receptor (beta chain) in context. Its cognate antigen is unknown. TCRdb's copy holds only in-frame clones and misses some; the assay was immunoSEQ multiplex PCR. The sample has roughly 120,000 clones, about 88% seen once. The data were taken from a study of cytomegalovirus exposure and HLA in healthy donors. Study overall: The 130 or so validation repertoires, a later analysis reported, used the same platform as the 666 first-cohort repertoires. General study results and limits: Rarity held for most TCR sequences, but there were some public TCRs that occurred in many donors. In vitro, three CMV-associated chains proved specific for CMV antigens.

The CDR3 totals 15 residues. CDR1 SGHNT and CDR2 YYREEE come from the germline V gene (reference sequence). V lost 3 bases and J 7 bases, leaving 16 bases between the germline ends. The chain links TRBV5-4 to TRBJ2-2; D possibly corresponds to TRBD2 (7 bases). This sequence was found in a man in his late teens or twenties in good health and CMV-seropositive. Material for sequencing was PBMCs. The CDR3 nucleotides read TGTGCCAGCAGCTCGGGGGGACATCGGGACGGGGAGCTGTTTTTT. Protein product: CASSSGGHRDGELFF.